A selection of T cell receptor beta chains follows, all from one sample in a study of blood T cells in healthy people across ages. TCRdb independently ran MiXCR on the 5' RACE reads; one entry per CDR3 protein. The sample consists of around 580,000 distinct CDR3 sequences, 40% to 55% of them appearing once. Material: blood. Receptors were obtained from a man older than 75 in good health. CDR3s include the opening cysteine and the closing phenylalanine or tryptophan. D genes are given only for firm matches. Not all rows give a size; the values are once, few, many and, for expanded clones, a class.

J gene: TRBJ2-5; clone size: few; D gene: .; V gene: TRBV7-2; CDR3 DNA: TGTGCCAGCAGCCCAACGCCAGAGGAGACCCAGTACTTC; CDR3 protein: CASSPTPEETQYF
J gene: TRBJ2-5; clone size: .; D gene: .; V gene: TRBV12-3/TRBV12-4; CDR3 DNA: TGTGCCAGCAGTTCGGACATCCCCGGGTCGGAGACCCAGTACTTC; CDR3 protein: CASSSDIPGSETQYF
J gene: TRBJ2-1; clone size: .; D gene: .; V gene: TRBV21-1; CDR3 DNA: TGTGCCAGCAGCCGTAACCGGGACAGGAGACTAGCGGGGGCCAGGAATGAGCAGTTCTTC; CDR3 protein: CASSRNRDRRLAGARNEQFF
J gene: TRBJ2-3; clone size: few; D gene: .; V gene: TRBV7-2; CDR3 DNA: TGTGCCAGCAGCTTTACACCGGGACTCCCCACAGATACGCAGTATTTT; CDR3 protein: CASSFTPGLPTDTQYF
J gene: TRBJ2-2; clone size: .; D gene: TRBD2; V gene: TRBV29-1; CDR3 DNA: TGCAGCGTTGGACGAGGGAGGGCCGACGGGGAGCTGTTTTTT; CDR3 protein: CSVGRGRADGELFF
J gene: TRBJ2-3; clone size: .; D gene: TRBD2; V gene: TRBV20-1; CDR3 DNA: TGCAGTGTTAAAAGTAGCGGGAGGGCCCCAGATACGCAGTATTTT; CDR3 protein: CSVKSSGRAPDTQYF
J gene: TRBJ2-2; clone size: .; D gene: .; V gene: TRBV5-1; CDR3 DNA: TGCGCCAGCAGCTTGGCCCTCAGGACAGAGAACACCGGGGAGCTGTTTTTT; CDR3 protein: CASSLALRTENTGELFF
J gene: TRBJ2-3; clone size: .; D gene: .; V gene: TRBV7-2; CDR3 DNA: TGTGCCAGCAGCCCGCGACTGATTAGCACAGATACGCAGTATTTT; CDR3 protein: CASSPRLISTDTQYF
J gene: TRBJ2-7; clone size: .; D gene: .; V gene: TRBV30; CDR3 DNA: TGTGCCCGGGGGAGAAGCTCCTACGAGCAGTACTTC; CDR3 protein: CARGRSSYEQYF
J gene: TRBJ2-7; clone size: .; D gene: .; V gene: TRBV6-2/TRBV6-3; CDR3 DNA: TGTGCCAGCAGCTCCCCTGGGCTAACCTACGAGCAGTACTTC; CDR3 protein: CASSSPGLTYEQYF
J gene: TRBJ2-1; clone size: few; D gene: .; V gene: TRBV21-1; CDR3 DNA: TGTGCCAGCAGAAGAGCGGGGGGGGGGCAGTTCTTC; CDR3 protein: CASRRAGGGQFF
J gene: TRBJ2-1; clone size: .; D gene: .; V gene: TRBV28; CDR3 DNA: TGTGCCAGCAGCCCAGACCCATCAGATTACAATGAGCAGTTCTTC; CDR3 protein: CASSPDPSDYNEQFF
J gene: TRBJ2-1; clone size: .; D gene: TRBD1; V gene: TRBV20-1; CDR3 DNA: TGCAGCGGGCAGGGGGCCTCCTACAATGAGCAGTTCTTC; CDR3 protein: CSGQGASYNEQFF
J gene: TRBJ1-1; clone size: .; D gene: .; V gene: TRBV29-1; CDR3 DNA: TGCAGCGTTGCGCAGGTGGGGATGAACACTGAAGCTTTCTTT; CDR3 protein: CSVAQVGMNTEAFF
J gene: TRBJ2-1; clone size: .; D gene: .; V gene: TRBV3-1; CDR3 DNA: TGTGCCAGCAGCCCAGGGTCCGTTCCCTACAATGAGCAGTTCTTC; CDR3 protein: CASSPGSVPYNEQFF
J gene: TRBJ1-6; clone size: .; D gene: TRBD1; V gene: TRBV4-1; CDR3 DNA: TGCGCCAGCAGCCCCGGACAGGGAGACAATTCACCCCTCCACTTT; CDR3 protein: CASSPGQGDNSPLHF
J gene: TRBJ2-7; clone size: few; D gene: .; V gene: TRBV3-1; CDR3 DNA: TGTGCCAGCAGCCAAGAGGTAAGCTCCTACGAGCAGTACTTC; CDR3 protein: CASSQEVSSYEQYF
J gene: TRBJ1-1; clone size: .; D gene: .; V gene: TRBV7-7; CDR3 DNA: TGTGCTAGCAGCTTTCGGACCCATCGAGACACTGAAGCTTTCTTT; CDR3 protein: CASSFRTHRDTEAFF
J gene: TRBJ2-5; clone size: .; D gene: .; V gene: TRBV15; CDR3 DNA: TGTGCCACCAGCAGAGGTGTAGGGGAAGAGACCCAGTACTTC; CDR3 protein: CATSRGVGEETQYF
J gene: TRBJ2-1; clone size: .; D gene: TRBD2; V gene: TRBV6-5; CDR3 DNA: TGTGCCAGCAGTTACTTGCGGGAGGGCCCCAATGAGCAGTTCTTC; CDR3 protein: CASSYLREGPNEQFF
J gene: TRBJ2-1; clone size: .; D gene: .; V gene: TRBV7-2; CDR3 DNA: TGTGCCAGCAGTCCCGTGAGACACAATGAGCAGTTCTTC; CDR3 protein: CASSPVRHNEQFF
J gene: TRBJ2-7; clone size: few; D gene: .; V gene: TRBV20-1; CDR3 DNA: TGCAGTGCTAGTTGGCAGGGGACGCTCGAGCAGTACTTC; CDR3 protein: CSASWQGTLEQYF
J gene: TRBJ2-7; clone size: .; D gene: TRBD2; V gene: TRBV7-8; CDR3 DNA: TGTGCCAACAGGTCCCTAGCGGAGTGGAACGAGCAGTACTTC; CDR3 protein: CANRSLAEWNEQYF
J gene: TRBJ2-5; clone size: .; D gene: .; V gene: TRBV12-3/TRBV12-4; CDR3 DNA: TGTGCCAGCAGCCAGAATGGGGGATCCTGGAAGACCCAGTACTTC; CDR3 protein: CASSQNGGSWKTQYF